This T cell receptor (beta chain) came from a study of shared clonotypes between healthy human individuals. General study points: Represented diversity (both genetic and exposure-history) was limited by the small number of donors.

The CDR3 consists of 13 residues. The germline CDR1 and CDR2 sequences are SGHRS and YFSETQ. Trimming took off 1 base at V and 5 bases at J, with 7 bases between the two ends. This clone has just a few counts. Its specificity is not known. The same CDR3 is also encoded by other DNA sequences in this sample. TCRdb's table, derived via immunoSEQ multiplex PCR, lists solely in-frame clones and lacks some. Seen here are a few million clones, almost 96% observed once, and the top ten hold more than 0.1%. The gene calls are TRBV5-1 and TRBJ1-5; D is unclear. Sequencing input: naive CD4+ T cells sorted from blood. The sample's subset: CD45RA+ positively selected. The sequence derives from a man aged 18-30 years in good health. CDR3 sequence (DNA): TGCGCCAGCAGCTTGCTCGGGGATCAGCCCCAGCATTTT. It is translated as CASSLLGDQPQHF.